The 3 T cell receptor beta chains in this list originate from one sample, sequenced in a study of beta chain features in type 1 diabetes. No antigen has been identified for these receptors. Study-wide results and limits: People with Type 1 diabetes carried modestly yet significantly shorter TCRB CDR3s in all four CD4+ subsets.

Expressed TCRB transcripts were sequenced because the isolated RNA had all been reverse transcribed beforehand. The protocol was immunoSEQ multiplex PCR, while the TCRdb copy is restricted to in-frame clones and leaves out a portion. Found here are some 640,000 clones, roughly an eighth of them singletons; the top ten hold 0.035% to 0.04%. Sequencing was carried out using naive CD4+ T cells from blood. The receptors were sampled from a man younger than 35 with type 1 diabetes.

This clone was found a few times. The chain recombines TRBV7-2 with TRBJ2-1; 11 bases align to TRBD2. V lost 5 bases and J lost 0; bases outside the gene matches: 12. This CDR3 spans 19 amino acids. Germline V gene lookup returns CDR1 SGHTA and CDR2 FQGNSA. The CDR3 coding sequence is TGTGCCAGCAGCCAAAGGCGGCTAGCGGGAGGAAGCTCCTACAATGAGCAGTTCTTC. This translates into CASSQRRLAGGSSYNEQFF.

The chain joins TRBV6-1 to TRBJ1-5; D is perhaps TRBD1 (6 bases). The CDR3 contains 13 residues. Trimming removed 8 bases from V and 0 bases from J, with 8 bases in between. Germline CDR1 reads MNHNS; CDR2 reads SASEGT. Here the CDR3 reads CASWTDSNQPQHF. CDR3 bases: TGTGCCAGCTGGACAGATAGCAATCAGCCCCAGCATTTT.

The chain is built from TRBV9 and TRBJ2-3, with a possible D match to TRBD2 (6 bases). From germline, CDR1 is SGDLS and CDR2 YYNGEE. The CDR3 runs to 16 residues. The ends were cut back, 3 bases at V and 1 base at J, with 15 bases in the middle. CDR3 amino acids: CASSAGGSGGTDTQYF. The CDR3 DNA is TGTGCCAGCAGCGCAGGAGGGAGCGGCGGCACAGATACGCAGTATTTT.